This T cell receptor (beta chain) was profiled in a study of CD8+ T cells in alopecia areata. Study details: Treatment of the treated patients consisted of oral tofacitinib, 5 to 10 mg twice daily.

As regards this clone: The antigen is undetermined.

Overall study results and limits: On tofacitinib, scalp clonality and expanded CD8+ clones among top 100 fell significantly. Clonality in lesional scalp, especially alopecia totalis/universalis, exceeded that of normal scalp.

Described treatment: oral pan-JAK inhibitor, 5-10 mg twice daily. cDNA reverse transcribed from extracted RNA served as the sequencing template. The protocol was immunoSEQ multiplex PCR, while the TCRdb copy is restricted to in-frame clones and leaves out a portion. The sample lists some 190,000 clones, around three fifths occurring once. This clonotype was obtained from a human donor with alopecia areata. The sequencing used CD4+ T cells sorted from blood, collected at week 49, from a patient treated with tofacitinib.

The chain's CDR3 is CSVVGPSYNEQFF. CDR3 nucleotide sequence: TGCAGCGTTGTGGGTCCTTCCTACAATGAGCAGTTCTTC. The rearrangement joins TRBV29-1 to TRBJ2-1; D gene unclear. CDR1 and CDR2 from the germline V gene are SQVTM and ANQGSEA. V lost 4 bases, J lost 1 base, and 8 bases lay in between. The CDR3 sequence is 13 residues long.